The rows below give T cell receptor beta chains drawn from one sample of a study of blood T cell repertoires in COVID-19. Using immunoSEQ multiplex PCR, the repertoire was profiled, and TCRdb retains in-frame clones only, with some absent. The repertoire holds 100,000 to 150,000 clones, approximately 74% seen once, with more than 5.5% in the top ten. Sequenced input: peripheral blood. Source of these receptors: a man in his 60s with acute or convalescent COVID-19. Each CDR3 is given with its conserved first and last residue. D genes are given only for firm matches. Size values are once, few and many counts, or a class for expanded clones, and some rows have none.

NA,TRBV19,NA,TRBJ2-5,CATTDSSSETQYF,TGTGCCACTACCGACAGCTCCAGCGAGACCCAGTACTTC
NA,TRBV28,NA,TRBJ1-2,CASFAQNYGYTF,TGTGCCAGCTTCGCCCAGAACTATGGCTACACCTTC
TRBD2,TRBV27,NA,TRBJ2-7,CASSSRWVAGEGVSYEQYF,TGTGCCAGCAGTTCCAGATGGGTAGCGGGGGAAGGGGTCTCCTACGAGCAGTACTTC
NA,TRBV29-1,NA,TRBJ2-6,CSAHLIGGSGANVLTF,TGCAGCGCACATCTCATCGGGGGCTCTGGGGCCAACGTCCTGACTTTC
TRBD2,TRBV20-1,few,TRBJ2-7,CSASFPVAGGIDYEQYF,TGCAGTGCTAGTTTCCCAGTGGCGGGGGGAATAGACTACGAGCAGTACTTC
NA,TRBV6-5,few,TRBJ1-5,CASQGQQHQPQHF,TGTGCCAGCCAAGGACAGCAACATCAGCCCCAGCATTTT
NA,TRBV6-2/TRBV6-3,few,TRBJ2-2,CASSYSGAPNTGELFF,TGTGCCAGCAGTTACTCGGGGGCCCCGAACACCGGGGAGCTGTTTTTT
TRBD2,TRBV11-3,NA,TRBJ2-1,CASSLMTSGGAEQFF,TGTGCCAGCAGTTTAATGACTAGCGGGGGGGCCGAGCAGTTCTTC
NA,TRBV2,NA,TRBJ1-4,CASSEESFNEKLFF,TGTGCCAGCAGTGAGGAGAGCTTTAATGAAAAACTGTTTTTT
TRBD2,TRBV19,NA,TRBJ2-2,CASSSTRGGPTGELFF,TGTGCCAGTAGTTCGACCCGCGGGGGACCCACCGGGGAGCTGTTTTTT
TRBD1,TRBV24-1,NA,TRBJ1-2,CATSGHQGAYGYTF,TGTGCCACCAGTGGTCACCAGGGGGCCTATGGCTACACCTTC
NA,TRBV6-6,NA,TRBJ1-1,CATGLVGNTEAFF,TGTGCCACCGGGTTGGTCGGGAACACTGAAGCTTTCTTT
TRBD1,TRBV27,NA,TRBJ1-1,CASSWTGVDPNTEAFF,TGTGCCAGCAGTTGGACAGGGGTAGATCCGAACACTGAAGCTTTCTTT
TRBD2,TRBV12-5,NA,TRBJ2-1,CASGGTSGGEQFF,TGTGCTAGTGGCGGGACTAGCGGGGGCGAGCAGTTCTTC
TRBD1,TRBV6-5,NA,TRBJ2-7,CASRGLQGNSYEQYF,TGTGCCAGCAGGGGTCTACAGGGGAACTCCTACGAGCAGTACTTC
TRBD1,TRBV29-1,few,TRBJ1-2,CSVGLRGTGNNGYTF,TGCAGCGTGGGGCTCCGTGGGACAGGGAACAATGGCTACACCTTC
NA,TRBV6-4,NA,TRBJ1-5,CASSEAVNQPQHF,TGTGCCAGCAGTGAGGCAGTAAATCAGCCCCAGCATTTT
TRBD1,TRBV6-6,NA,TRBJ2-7,CASSYSTGAEQYF,TGTGCCAGCAGTTACTCTACAGGGGCCGAGCAGTACTTC
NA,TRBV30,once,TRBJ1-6,CAWSGGVNSPLHF,TGTGCCTGGAGTGGGGGGGTCAATTCACCCCTCCACTTT
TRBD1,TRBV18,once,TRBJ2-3,CASSPGQGGTDTQYF,TGTGCCAGCTCGCCTGGACAGGGGGGCACAGATACGCAGTATTTT
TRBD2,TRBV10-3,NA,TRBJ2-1,CAISESRRGASNEQFF,TGTGCCATCAGTGAGTCCAGGCGGGGGGCGTCCAATGAGCAGTTCTTC
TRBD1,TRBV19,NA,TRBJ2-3,CASSSGQGAQADTQYF,TGTGCCAGTAGTTCGGGACAGGGGGCGCAGGCAGATACGCAGTATTTT
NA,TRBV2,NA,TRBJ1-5,CASSVRRRVEAGNQPQHF,TGTGCCAGCAGTGTTCGGAGGAGGGTGGAGGCGGGCAATCAGCCCCAGCATTTT
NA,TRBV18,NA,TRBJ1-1,CASSNQENTEAFF,TGTGCCAGCTCAAACCAGGAGAACACTGAAGCTTTCTTT
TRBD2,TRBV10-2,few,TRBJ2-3,CASAGDYTDTQYF,TGCGCCAGCGCCGGGGACTACACAGATACGCAGTATTTT
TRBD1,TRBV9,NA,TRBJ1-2,CASSASDRAGSYGYTF,TGTGCCAGCAGCGCGTCGGACAGGGCGGGATCCTATGGCTACACCTTC
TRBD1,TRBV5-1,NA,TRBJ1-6,CASSQGDSPLHF,TGCGCCAGCAGCCAGGGGGATTCACCCCTCCACTTT
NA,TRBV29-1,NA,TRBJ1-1,CSVEQGTEAFF,TGCAGCGTTGAGCAGGGGACTGAAGCTTTCTTT
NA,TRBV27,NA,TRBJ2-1,CASRVGATRSYNEQFF,TGTGCCAGCAGGGTCGGGGCGACTAGGTCCTACAATGAGCAGTTCTTC
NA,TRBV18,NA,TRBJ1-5,CASSPEGNSNQPQHF,TGTGCCAGCTCACCAGAGGGAAATAGCAATCAGCCCCAGCATTTT
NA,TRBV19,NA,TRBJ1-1,CASTRGRNTEAFF,TGTGCCAGTACCAGGGGTCGGAACACTGAAGCTTTCTTT
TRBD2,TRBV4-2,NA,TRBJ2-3,CASSPGLAVSPGTDTQYF,TGTGCCAGCAGCCCCGGACTAGCGGTATCTCCTGGCACAGATACGCAGTATTTT
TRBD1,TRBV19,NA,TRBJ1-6,CASTHRGRNSPLHF,TGTGCCAGTACACACAGGGGGCGGAATTCACCCCTCCACTTT
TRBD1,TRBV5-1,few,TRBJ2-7,CASSWGDRLSSYEQYF,TGCGCCAGCAGCTGGGGGGACAGGTTAAGCTCCTACGAGCAGTACTTC
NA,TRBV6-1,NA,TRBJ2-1,CASSAFRGYEQFF,TGTGCCAGCAGTGCGTTCAGGGGCTATGAGCAGTTCTTC
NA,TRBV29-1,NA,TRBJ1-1,CSVVSQSNTEAFF,TGCAGCGTTGTCAGTCAGTCGAACACTGAAGCTTTCTTT
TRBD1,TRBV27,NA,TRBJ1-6,CASSPTDRLSPLHF,TGTGCCAGCAGTCCGACGGACAGGTTATCACCCCTCCACTTT
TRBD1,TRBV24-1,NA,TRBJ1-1,CATSGLQGAGGTEAFF,TGTGCCACCAGTGGCCTGCAGGGGGCTGGTGGCACTGAAGCTTTCTTT
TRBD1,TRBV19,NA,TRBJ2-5,CASSKTGYDQTQYF,TGTGCCAGTAGTAAGACAGGGTATGATCAGACCCAGTACTTC
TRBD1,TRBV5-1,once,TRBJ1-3,CASSWDRARSGNTIYF,TGCGCCAGCAGCTGGGACAGGGCCCGCTCTGGAAACACCATATATTTT
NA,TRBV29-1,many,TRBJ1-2,CSVDLPGWHNYGYTF,TGCAGCGTTGATCTGCCAGGGTGGCATAACTATGGCTACACCTTC
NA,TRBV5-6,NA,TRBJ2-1,CASSPRGYNEQFF,TGTGCCAGCAGCCCCCGCGGTTACAATGAGCAGTTCTTC
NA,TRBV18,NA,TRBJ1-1,CASATARMNTEAFF,TGTGCCAGCGCGACAGCCAGAATGAACACTGAAGCTTTCTTT
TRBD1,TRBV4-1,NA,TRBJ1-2,CASRKGQNYGYTF,TGCGCCAGCAGGAAGGGACAGAACTATGGCTACACCTTC
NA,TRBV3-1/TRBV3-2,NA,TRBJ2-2,CASSQFTPHGELFF,TGTGCCAGCAGCCAATTCACCCCACACGGGGAGCTGTTTTTT
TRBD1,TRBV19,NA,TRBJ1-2,CASNLGGSDYGYTF,TGTGCCAGTAACTTAGGGGGCTCGGACTATGGCTACACCTTC
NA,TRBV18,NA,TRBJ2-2,CASSSRVLNTGELFF,TGTGCCAGCTCCTCACGGGTCTTAAACACCGGGGAGCTGTTTTTT